This section outlines one TCR beta chain sequence together with its context. This CDR3 is built from 14 residues. The ends were cut back, 5 bases at V and 4 bases at J, with 13 bases in the middle. Germline loops: CDR1 SEHNR, CDR2 FQNEAQ (reference sequence). Together with a sample-barcoded 5' primer, a J-beta primer mix was included in a second PCR lasting about 7 to 11 cycles. TCRdb itself ran the 5' RACE reads through MiXCR, one entry per CDR3 protein. The sample holds 1,500,000 or so distinct CDR3 sequences, 35% to 45% seen once. This specimen comes from a study of blood T cells in healthy people across ages.

The chain has TRBV7-9 and TRBJ2-3, with D unclear. This sequence originates from a woman under 30 in good health. The sequencing sample was made of blood. CDR3 DNA: TGTGCCAGCAGCCATCTATGGCGCGCAGATACGCAGTATTTT. Translation gives CASSHLWRADTQYF.